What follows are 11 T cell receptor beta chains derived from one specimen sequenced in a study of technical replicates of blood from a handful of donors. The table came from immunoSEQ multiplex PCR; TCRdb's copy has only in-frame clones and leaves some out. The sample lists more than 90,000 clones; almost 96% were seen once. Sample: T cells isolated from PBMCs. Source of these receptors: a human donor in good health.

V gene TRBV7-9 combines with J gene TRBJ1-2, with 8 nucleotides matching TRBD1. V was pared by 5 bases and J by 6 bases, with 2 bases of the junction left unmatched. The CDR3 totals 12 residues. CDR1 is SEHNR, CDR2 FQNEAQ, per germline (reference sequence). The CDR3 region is CASSPTGDGYTF. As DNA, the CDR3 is TGTGCCAGCAGCCCGACAGGGGATGGCTACACCTTC.

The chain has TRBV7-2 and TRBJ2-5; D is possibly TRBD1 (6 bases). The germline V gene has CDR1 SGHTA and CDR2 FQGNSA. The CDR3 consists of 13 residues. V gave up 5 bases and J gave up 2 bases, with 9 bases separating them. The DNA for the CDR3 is TGTGCCAGCAGCCAAGGACAGCAAGAGACCCAGTACTTC. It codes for CASSQGQQETQYF.

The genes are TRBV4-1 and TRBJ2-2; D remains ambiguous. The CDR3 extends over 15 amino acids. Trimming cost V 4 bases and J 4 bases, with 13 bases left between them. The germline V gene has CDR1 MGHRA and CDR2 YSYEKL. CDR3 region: CASSLNTAATGELFF. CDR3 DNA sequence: TGCGCCAGCAGCCTAAATACTGCGGCCACCGGGGAGCTGTTTTTT.

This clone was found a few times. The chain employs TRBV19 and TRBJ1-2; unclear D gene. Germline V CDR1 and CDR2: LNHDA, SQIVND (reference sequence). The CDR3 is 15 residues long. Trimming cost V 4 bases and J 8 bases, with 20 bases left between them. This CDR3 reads CASSSQVHSFEGYTF. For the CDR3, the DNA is TGTGCCAGTAGTAGTCAGGTCCATTCTTTCGAGGGCTACACCTTC. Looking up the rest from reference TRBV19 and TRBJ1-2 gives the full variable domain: DGGITQSPKYLFRKEGQNVTLSCEQNLNHDAMYWYRQDPGQGLRLIYYSQIVNDFQKGDIAEGYSVSREKKESFPLTVTSAQKNPTAFYLCASSSQVHSFEGYTFGSGTRLTVV.

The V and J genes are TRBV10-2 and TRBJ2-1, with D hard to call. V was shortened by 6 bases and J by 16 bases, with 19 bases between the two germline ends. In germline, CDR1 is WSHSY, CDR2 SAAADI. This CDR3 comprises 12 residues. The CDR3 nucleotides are TGCGCCAGCAGCAACGAGGTGTCGTTTTTTTTCTTC. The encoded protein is CASSNEVSFFFF.

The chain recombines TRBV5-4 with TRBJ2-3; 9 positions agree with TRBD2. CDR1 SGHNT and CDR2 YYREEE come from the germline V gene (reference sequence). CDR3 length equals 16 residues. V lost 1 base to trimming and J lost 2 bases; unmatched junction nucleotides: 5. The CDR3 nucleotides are TGTGCCAGCAGCTTGACCAGCGGGGGGTACACAGATACGCAGTATTTT. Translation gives CASSLTSGGYTDTQYF.

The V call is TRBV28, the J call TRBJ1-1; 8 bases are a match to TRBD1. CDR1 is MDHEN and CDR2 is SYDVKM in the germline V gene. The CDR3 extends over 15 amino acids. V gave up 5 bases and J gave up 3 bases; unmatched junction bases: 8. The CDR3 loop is CASSPRTGKYTEAFF. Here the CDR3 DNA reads TGTGCCAGCAGTCCCCGGACAGGGAAATACACTGAAGCTTTCTTT.

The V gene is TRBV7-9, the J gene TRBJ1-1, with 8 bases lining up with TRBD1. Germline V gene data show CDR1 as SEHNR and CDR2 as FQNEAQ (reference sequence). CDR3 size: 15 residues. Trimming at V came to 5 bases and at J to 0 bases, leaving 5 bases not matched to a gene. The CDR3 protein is CASSPRQGLNTEAFF. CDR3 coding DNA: TGTGCCAGCAGCCCGCGACAGGGGCTGAACACTGAAGCTTTCTTT.

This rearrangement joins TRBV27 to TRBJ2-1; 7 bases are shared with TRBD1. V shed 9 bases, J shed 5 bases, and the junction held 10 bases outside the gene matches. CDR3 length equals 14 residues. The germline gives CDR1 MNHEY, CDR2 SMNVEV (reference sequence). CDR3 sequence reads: CASLTKGAHNEQFF. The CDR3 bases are TGTGCCAGTTTGACTAAGGGGGCCCACAATGAGCAGTTCTTC.

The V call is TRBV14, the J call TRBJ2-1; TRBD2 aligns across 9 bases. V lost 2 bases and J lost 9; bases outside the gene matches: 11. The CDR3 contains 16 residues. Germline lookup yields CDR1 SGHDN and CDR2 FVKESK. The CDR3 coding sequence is TGTGCCAGCAGCCAAATGTTGGTAGCGGGAGTGGGTGAGCAGTTCTTC. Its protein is CASSQMLVAGVGEQFF.

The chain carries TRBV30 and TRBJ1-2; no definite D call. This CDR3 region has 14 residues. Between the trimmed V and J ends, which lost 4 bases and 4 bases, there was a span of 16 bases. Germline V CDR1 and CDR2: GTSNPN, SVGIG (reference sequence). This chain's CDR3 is CAWNSYWQSYGYTF. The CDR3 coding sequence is TGTGCCTGGAACAGCTACTGGCAGAGCTATGGCTACACCTTC.